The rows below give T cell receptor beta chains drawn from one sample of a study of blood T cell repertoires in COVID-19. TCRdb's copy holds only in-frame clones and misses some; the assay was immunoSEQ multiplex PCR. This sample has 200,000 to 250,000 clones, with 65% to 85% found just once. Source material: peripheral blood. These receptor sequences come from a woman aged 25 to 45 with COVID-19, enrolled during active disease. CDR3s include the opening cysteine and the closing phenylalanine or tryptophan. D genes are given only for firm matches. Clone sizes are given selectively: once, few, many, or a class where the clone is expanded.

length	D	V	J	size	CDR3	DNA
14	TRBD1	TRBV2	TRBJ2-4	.	CASSVGQPKNIQYF	TGTGCCAGCAGCGTGGGACAGCCCAAAAACATTCAGTACTTC
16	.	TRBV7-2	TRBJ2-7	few	CASSYLTGGATYEQYF	TGTGCCAGCAGCTATTTAACAGGGGGGGCTACCTACGAGCAGTACTTC
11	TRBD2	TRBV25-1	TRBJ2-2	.	CASSTPGGLFF	TGTGCCAGCAGTACCCCGGGAGGGCTGTTTTTT
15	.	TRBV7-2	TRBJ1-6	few	CASSLGSGQPSPLHF	TGTGCCAGCAGCTTAGGATCAGGGCAACCCTCACCCCTCCACTTT
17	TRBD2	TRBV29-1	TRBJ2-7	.	CSVEAGLAGGSAYEQYF	TGCAGCGTTGAAGCTGGACTAGCGGGAGGTTCGGCCTACGAGCAGTACTTC
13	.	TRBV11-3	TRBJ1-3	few	CASSTGVGNTIYF	TGTGCCAGCAGCACGGGAGTCGGAAACACCATATATTTT
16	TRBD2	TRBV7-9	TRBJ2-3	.	CASSLDRGERSDTQYF	TGTGCCAGCAGCTTAGATCGGGGGGAGAGATCGGATACGCAGTATTTT
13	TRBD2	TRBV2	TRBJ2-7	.	CASAGERGYEQYF	TGTGCCAGCGCCGGGGAGCGGGGCTACGAGCAGTACTTC
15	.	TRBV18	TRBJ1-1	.	CASSPPGRVRTEAFF	TGTGCCAGCTCACCACCCGGGCGGGTAAGGACTGAAGCTTTCTTT
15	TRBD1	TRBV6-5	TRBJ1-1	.	CASSYDRAGNTEAFF	TGTGCCAGCAGCTACGACAGGGCCGGGAACACTGAAGCTTTCTTT
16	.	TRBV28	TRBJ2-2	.	CASSDGGRGPTGELFF	TGTGCCAGCAGCGATGGGGGCCGTGGACCGACCGGGGAGCTGTTTTTT
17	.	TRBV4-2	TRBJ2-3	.	CASSQGARAVTGDTQYF	TGTGCCAGCAGCCAAGGGGCCAGGGCAGTCACGGGAGATACGCAGTATTTT
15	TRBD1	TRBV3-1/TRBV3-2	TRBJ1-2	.	CASSQFDRGNYGYTF	TGTGCCAGCAGCCAGTTCGACAGGGGCAACTATGGCTACACCTTC
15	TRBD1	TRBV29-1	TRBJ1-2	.	CSVEDQGAWGYGYTF	TGCAGCGTTGAAGATCAGGGGGCCTGGGGCTATGGCTACACCTTC
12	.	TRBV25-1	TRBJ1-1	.	CASSRGSAEAFF	TGTGCCAGCAGTCGGGGATCGGCTGAAGCTTTCTTT
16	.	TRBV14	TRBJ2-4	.	CASSPGAGLSKNIQYF	TGTGCCAGCAGCCCCGGGGCGGGACTGAGCAAAAACATTCAGTACTTC
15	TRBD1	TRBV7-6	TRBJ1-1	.	CASSLIGGGRTEAFF	TGTGCCAGCAGCTTAATAGGGGGCGGCAGAACTGAAGCTTTCTTT
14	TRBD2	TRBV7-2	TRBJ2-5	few	CASSAPSGAETQYF	TGTGCCAGCAGCGCCCCGAGCGGGGCGGAGACCCAGTACTTC
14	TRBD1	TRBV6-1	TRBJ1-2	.	CASSERTGFYGYTF	TGTGCCAGCAGTGAGAGGACAGGGTTCTATGGCTACACCTTC
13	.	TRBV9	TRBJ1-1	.	CASSVEIEAEAFF	TGTGCCAGCAGCGTAGAAATTGAGGCTGAAGCTTTCTTT
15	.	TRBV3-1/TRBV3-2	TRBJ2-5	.	CASSQGEGLEETQYF	TGTGCCAGCAGCCAAGGTGAGGGTTTAGAAGAGACCCAGTACTTC
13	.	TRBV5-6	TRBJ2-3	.	CASSVRLPDTQYF	TGTGCCAGCAGCGTAAGACTCCCAGATACGCAGTATTTT
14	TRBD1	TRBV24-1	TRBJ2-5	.	CATSRSGTEETQYF	TGTGCCACCAGTCGATCCGGGACAGAAGAGACCCAGTACTTC
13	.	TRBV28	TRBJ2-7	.	CATQTGGAGEQYF	TGTGCCACCCAGACTGGGGGGGCCGGCGAGCAGTACTTC
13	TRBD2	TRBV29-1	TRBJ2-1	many	CSVRGGRSNEQFF	TGCAGTGTCCGGGGGGGTAGATCAAATGAGCAGTTCTTC
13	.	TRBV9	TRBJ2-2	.	CASSVEQAGELFF	TGTGCCAGCAGCGTAGAACAGGCCGGGGAGCTGTTTTTT
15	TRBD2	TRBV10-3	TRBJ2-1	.	CAAGMLAGKGNEQFF	TGTGCCGCCGGCATGCTAGCGGGAAAGGGCAATGAGCAGTTCTTC
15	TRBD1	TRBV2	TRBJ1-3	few	CASRKTGTGGNTIYF	TGTGCCAGCAGGAAAACCGGGACAGGGGGAAACACCATATATTTT
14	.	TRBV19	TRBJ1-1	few	CASSISPGNTEAFF	TGTGCCAGTAGTATTTCCCCCGGGAACACTGAAGCTTTCTTT
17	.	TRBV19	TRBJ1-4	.	CASSPLAGPGANEKLFF	TGTGCCAGTAGCCCCCTTGCGGGCCCCGGGGCTAATGAAAAACTGTTTTTT
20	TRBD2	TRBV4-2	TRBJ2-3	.	CASSQEPLSNSGKSTDTQYF	TGTGCCAGCAGCCAAGAACCCCTGAGCAATAGCGGGAAGAGCACAGATACGCAGTATTTT
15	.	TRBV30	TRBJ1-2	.	CAWSVGTGVIDGYTF	TGTGCCTGGAGTGTAGGAACAGGAGTCATCGATGGCTACACCTTC
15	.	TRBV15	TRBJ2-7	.	CATSGETRGNYEQYF	TGTGCCACCAGCGGAGAGACAAGGGGGAACTACGAGCAGTACTTC
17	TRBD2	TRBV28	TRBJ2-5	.	CASSLTRGGAVWETQYF	TGTGCCAGCAGTTTAACCCGGGGAGGGGCAGTGTGGGAGACCCAGTACTTC
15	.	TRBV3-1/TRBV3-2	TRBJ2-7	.	CASSPTGTIYHEQYF	TGTGCCAGCAGCCCGACCGGGACAATTTACCACGAGCAGTACTTC
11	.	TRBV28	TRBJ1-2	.	CASRWGHGYTF	TGTGCCAGCCGGTGGGGCCATGGCTACACCTTC